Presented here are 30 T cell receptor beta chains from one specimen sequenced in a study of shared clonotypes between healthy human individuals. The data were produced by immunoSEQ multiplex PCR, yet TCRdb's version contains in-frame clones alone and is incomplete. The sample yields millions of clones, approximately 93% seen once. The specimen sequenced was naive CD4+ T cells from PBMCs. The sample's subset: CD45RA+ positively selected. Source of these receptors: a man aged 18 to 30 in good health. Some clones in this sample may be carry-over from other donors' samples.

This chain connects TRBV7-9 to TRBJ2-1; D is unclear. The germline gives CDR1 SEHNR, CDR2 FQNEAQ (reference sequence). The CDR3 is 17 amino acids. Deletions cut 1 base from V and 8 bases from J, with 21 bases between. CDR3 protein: CASSLEGRRITFHEQFF. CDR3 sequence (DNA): TGTGCCAGCAGCTTAGAAGGGCGTCGAATAACTTTCCATGAGCAGTTCTTC.

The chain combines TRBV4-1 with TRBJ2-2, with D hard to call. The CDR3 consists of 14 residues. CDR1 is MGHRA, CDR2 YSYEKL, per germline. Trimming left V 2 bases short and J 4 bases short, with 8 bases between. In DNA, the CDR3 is TGCGCCAGCAGCCAACCCGGGCGCACCGGGGAGCTGTTTTTT. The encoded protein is CASSQPGRTGELFF.

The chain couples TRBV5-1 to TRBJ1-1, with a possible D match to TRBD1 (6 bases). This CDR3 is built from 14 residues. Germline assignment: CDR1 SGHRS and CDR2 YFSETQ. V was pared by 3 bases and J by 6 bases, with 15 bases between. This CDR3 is CASSSQGPGAEAFF. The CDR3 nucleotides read TGCGCCAGCAGCTCACAGGGCCCTGGCGCTGAAGCTTTCTTT.

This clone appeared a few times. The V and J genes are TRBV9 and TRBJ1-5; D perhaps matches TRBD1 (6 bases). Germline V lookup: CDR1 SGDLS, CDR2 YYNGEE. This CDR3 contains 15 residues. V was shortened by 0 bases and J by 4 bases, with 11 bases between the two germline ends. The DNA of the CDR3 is TGTGCCAGCAGCGTAGGGCAGACAGGTAATCAGCCCCAGCATTTT. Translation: CASSVGQTGNQPQHF.

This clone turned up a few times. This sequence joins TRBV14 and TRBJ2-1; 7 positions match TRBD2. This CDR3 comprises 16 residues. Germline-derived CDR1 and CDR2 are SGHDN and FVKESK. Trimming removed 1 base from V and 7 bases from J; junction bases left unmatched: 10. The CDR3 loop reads CASSQGLAYSGNEQFF. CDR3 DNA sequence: TGTGCCAGCAGCCAAGGACTAGCTTATTCGGGGAATGAGCAGTTCTTC.

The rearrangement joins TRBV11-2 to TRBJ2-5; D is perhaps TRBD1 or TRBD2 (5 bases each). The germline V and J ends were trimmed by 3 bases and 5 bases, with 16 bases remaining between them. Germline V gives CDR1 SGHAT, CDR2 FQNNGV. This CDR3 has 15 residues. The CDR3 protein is CASSLGTLPVETQYF. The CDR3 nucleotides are TGTGCCAGCAGCTTGGGGACCCTACCTGTGGAGACCCAGTACTTC.

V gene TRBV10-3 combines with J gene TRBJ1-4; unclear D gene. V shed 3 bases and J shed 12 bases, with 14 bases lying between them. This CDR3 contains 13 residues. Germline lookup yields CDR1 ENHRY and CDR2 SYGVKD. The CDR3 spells CAISDAGTWELFF. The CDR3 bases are TGTGCCATCAGTGACGCCGGCACATGGGAACTGTTTTTT.

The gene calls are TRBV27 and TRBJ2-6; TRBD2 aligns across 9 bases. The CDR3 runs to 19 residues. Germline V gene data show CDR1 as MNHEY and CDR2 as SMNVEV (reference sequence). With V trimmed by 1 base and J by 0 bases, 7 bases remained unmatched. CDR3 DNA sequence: TGTGCCAGCAGTTTATACCCTAGCGGGATACCCTCTGGGGCCAACGTCCTGACTTTC. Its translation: CASSLYPSGIPSGANVLTF.

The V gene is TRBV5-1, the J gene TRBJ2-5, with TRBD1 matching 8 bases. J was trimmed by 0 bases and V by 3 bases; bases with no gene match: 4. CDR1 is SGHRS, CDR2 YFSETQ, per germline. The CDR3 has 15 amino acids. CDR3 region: CASSYDRGNQETQYF. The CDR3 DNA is TGCGCCAGCAGCTATGACAGGGGAAACCAAGAGACCCAGTACTTC. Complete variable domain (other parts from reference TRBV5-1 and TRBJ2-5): KAGVTQTPRYLIKTRGQQVTLSCSPISGHRSVSWYQQTPGQGLQFLFEYFSETQRNKGNFPGRFSGRQFSNSRSEMNVSTLELGDSALYLCASSYDRGNQETQYFGPGTRLLVL.

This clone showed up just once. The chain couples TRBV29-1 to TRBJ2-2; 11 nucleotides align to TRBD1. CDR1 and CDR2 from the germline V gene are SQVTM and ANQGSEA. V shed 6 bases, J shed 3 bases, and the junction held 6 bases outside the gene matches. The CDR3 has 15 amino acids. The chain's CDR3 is CSVRRTGGYTGELFF. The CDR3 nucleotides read TGCAGCGTCCGCCGGACAGGGGGCTACACCGGGGAGCTGTTTTTT.

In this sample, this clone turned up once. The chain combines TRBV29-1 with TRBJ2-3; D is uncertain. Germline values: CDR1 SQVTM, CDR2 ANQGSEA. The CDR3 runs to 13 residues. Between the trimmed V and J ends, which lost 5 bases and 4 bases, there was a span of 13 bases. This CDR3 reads CSVRTLYADTQYF. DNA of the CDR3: TGCAGCGTTCGTACCCTCTATGCAGATACGCAGTATTTT.

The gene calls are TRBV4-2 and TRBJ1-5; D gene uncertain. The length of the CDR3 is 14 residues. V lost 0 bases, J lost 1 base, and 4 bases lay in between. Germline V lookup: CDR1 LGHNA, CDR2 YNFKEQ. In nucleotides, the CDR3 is TGTGCCAGCAGCCAAGAGGCCAGCAATCAGCCCCAGCATTTT. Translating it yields CASSQEASNQPQHF.

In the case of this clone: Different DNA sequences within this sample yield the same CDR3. CDR3 residues: CASSRLAGSTDTQYF. The CDR3 region has the DNA TGCGCCAGCAGCCGACTAGCGGGGTCCACAGATACGCAGTATTTT. The rearrangement uses TRBV5-1 and TRBJ2-3; the match to TRBD2 covers 11 bases. The length of the CDR3 is 15 residues. Per germline, CDR1 SGHRS and CDR2 YFSETQ. Trimming took 4 bases from V and 2 from J; bases not matched to a gene: 3.

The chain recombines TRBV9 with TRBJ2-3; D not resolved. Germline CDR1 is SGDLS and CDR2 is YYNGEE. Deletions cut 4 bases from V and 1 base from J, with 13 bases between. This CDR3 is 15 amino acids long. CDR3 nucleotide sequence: TGTGCCAGCAGCCCACGACTTGGACGCACAGATACGCAGTATTTT. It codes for CASSPRLGRTDTQYF. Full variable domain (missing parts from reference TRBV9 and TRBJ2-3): DSGVTQTPKHLITATGQRVTLRCSPRSGDLSVYWYQQSLDQGLQFLIQYYNGEERAKGNILERFSAQQFPDLHSELNLSSLELGDSALYFCASSPRLGRTDTQYFGPGTRLTVL.

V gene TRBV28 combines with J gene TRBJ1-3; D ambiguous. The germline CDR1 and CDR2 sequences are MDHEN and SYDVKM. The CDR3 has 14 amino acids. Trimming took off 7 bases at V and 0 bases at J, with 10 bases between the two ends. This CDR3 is CASTFPGSGNTIYF. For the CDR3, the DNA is TGTGCCAGCACCTTCCCGGGCTCTGGAAACACCATATATTTT.

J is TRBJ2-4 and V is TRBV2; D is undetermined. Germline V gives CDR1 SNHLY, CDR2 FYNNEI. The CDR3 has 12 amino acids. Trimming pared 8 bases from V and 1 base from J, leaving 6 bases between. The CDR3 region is CASSVAKNIQYF. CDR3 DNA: TGTGCCAGCTCCGTGGCCAAAAACATTCAGTACTTC.

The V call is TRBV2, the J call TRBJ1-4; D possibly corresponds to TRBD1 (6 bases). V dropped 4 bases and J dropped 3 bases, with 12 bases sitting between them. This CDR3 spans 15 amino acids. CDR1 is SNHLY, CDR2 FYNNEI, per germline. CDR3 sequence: CASSGMGAANEKLFF. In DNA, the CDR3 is TGTGCCAGCAGTGGAATGGGGGCAGCTAATGAAAAACTGTTTTTT.

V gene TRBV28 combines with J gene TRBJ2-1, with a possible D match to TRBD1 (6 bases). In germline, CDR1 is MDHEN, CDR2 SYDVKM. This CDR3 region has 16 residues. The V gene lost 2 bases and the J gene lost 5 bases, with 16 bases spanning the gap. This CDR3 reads CASSLAGTRNNNEQFF. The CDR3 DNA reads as TGTGCCAGCAGTTTAGCCGGGACACGGAACAACAATGAGCAGTTCTTC.

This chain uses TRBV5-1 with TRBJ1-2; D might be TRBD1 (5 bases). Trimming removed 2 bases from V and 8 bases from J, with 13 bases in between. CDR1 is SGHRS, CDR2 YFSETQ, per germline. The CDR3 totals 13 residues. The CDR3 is CASSFGGPSGYTF. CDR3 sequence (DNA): TGCGCCAGCAGCTTTGGGGGACCCTCGGGCTACACCTTC.

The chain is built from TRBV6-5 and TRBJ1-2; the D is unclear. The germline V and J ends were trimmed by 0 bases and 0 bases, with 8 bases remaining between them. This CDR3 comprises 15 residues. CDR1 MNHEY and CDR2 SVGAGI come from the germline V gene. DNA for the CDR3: TGTGCCAGCAGTTACTCGGAGGTTTCTAACTATGGCTACACCTTC. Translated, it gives CASSYSEVSNYGYTF.

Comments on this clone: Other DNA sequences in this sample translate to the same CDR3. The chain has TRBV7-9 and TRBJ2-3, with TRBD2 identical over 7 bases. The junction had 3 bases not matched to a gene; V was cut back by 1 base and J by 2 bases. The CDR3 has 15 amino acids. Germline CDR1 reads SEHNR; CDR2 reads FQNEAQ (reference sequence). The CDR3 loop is CASSLGLADTDTQYF. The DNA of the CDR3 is TGTGCCAGCAGCTTAGGCCTAGCGGACACAGATACGCAGTATTTT. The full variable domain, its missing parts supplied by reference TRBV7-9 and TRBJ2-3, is DTGVSQNPRHKITKRGQNVTFRCDPISEHNRLYWYRQTLGQGPEFLTYFQNEAQLEKSRLLSDRFSAERPKGSFSTLEIQRTEQGDSAMYLCASSLGLADTDTQYFGPGTRLTVL.

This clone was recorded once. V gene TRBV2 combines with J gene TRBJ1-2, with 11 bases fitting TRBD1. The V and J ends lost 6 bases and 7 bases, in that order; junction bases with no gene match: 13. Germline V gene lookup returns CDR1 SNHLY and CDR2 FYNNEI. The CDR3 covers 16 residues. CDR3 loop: CASRDRGRGLFSGYTF. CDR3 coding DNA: TGTGCCAGCAGGGACAGGGGGCGCGGATTATTCTCTGGCTACACCTTC.

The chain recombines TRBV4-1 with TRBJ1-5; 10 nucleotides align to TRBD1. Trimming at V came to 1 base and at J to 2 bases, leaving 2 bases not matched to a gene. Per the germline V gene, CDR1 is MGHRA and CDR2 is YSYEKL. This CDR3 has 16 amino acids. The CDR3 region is CASSQVGTGGNQPQHF. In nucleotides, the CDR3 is TGCGCCAGCAGCCAAGTTGGGACAGGGGGCAATCAGCCCCAGCATTTT.

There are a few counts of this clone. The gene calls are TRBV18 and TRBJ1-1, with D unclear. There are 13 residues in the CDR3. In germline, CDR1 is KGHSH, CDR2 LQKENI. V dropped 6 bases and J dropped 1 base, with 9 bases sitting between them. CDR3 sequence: CASSLQENTEAFF. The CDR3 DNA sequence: TGTGCCAGCTCGCTGCAGGAGAACACTGAAGCTTTCTTT.

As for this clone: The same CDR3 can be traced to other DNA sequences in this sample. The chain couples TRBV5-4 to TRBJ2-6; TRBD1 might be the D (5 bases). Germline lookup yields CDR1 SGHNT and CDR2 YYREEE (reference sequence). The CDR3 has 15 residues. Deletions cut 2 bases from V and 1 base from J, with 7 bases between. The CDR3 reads CASSLPGSGANVLTF. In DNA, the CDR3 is TGTGCCAGCAGCTTACCAGGGTCTGGGGCCAACGTCCTGACTTTC.

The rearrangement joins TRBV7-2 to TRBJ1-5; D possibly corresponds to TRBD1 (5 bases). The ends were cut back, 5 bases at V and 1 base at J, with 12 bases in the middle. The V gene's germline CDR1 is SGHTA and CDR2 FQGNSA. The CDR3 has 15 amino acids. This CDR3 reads CASSPPGPSNQPQHF. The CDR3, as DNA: TGTGCCAGCAGCCCACCGGGACCAAGCAATCAGCCCCAGCATTTT.

CDR3 protein: CASSLDGARVATNEKLFF. The CDR3 DNA reads TGCGCCAGCAGCTTGGACGGGGCCAGAGTAGCAACTAATGAAAAACTGTTTTTT. This chain links TRBV5-1 with TRBJ1-4, with a tentative D call TRBD1 (5 bases). This CDR3 region has 18 residues. From germline, CDR1 is SGHRS and CDR2 YFSETQ. V lost 0 bases, J lost 0 bases, and 15 bases lay in between.

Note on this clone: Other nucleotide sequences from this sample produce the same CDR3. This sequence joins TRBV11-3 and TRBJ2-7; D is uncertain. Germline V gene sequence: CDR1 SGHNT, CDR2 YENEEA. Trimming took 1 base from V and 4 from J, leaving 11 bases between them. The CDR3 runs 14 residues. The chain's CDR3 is CASSLGQGNYEQYF. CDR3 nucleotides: TGTGCCAGCAGCTTAGGACAAGGGAATTACGAGCAGTACTTC.

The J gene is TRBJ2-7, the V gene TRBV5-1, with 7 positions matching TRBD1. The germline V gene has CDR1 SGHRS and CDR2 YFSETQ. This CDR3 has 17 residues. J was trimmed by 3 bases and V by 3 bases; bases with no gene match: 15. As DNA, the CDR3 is TGCGCCAGCAGCTCCCCTCAACAGGGGACCCCCTTCTACGAGCAGTACTTC. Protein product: CASSSPQQGTPFYEQYF.

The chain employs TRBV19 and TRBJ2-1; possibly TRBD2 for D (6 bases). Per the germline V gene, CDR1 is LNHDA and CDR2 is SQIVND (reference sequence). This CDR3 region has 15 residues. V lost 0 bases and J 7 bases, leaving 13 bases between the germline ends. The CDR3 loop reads CASSIEGTGANEQFF. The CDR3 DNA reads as TGTGCCAGTAGTATAGAAGGTACGGGAGCAAATGAGCAGTTCTTC.